The sequence of this TCR beta chain was determined in a study of blood T cell repertoires in COVID-19 (dated by TCRdb to 2018 to 2020). General notes on the study: Samples covering the acute and convalescent phases of COVID-19 were provided by collaborators in the United States, Italy and Spain. The material from the prospective study consisted of cDNA or gDNA derived from T cells, B-cell-depleted T cells, or PBMCs. Subjects who had been exposed to COVID-19, were actively infected with it, or had recovered from it provided the deeply sampled blood TCRbeta repertoires that made up the dataset. A freely available public database, intended as a resource for researchers studying the immune response to SARS-CoV-2, is where the repertoires were released. The samples were drawn from two sources: the first 160 participants of the ongoing ImmuneRACE study, and over 950 subjects contributed by 6 global collaborators. Nearly every sample came with metadata listing a de-identified subject ID, COVID-19 status, age in years and sex. Where available, HLA class I and class II types were taken from metadata supplied by the sample provider and were not determined by assay-based typing.

Findings and caveats that apply to the study as a whole: The amount of clinical and demographic metadata varied by source and participant and was provided uncurated.

The V end loses 6 bases and the J end loses 1 base, and a stretch of 12 bases separates them. There are 14 amino acids in the CDR3, from cysteine to phenylalanine inclusive. Only CDR3 DNA remains: 42 bases, in frame from the first base. Sequences SGHTA (CDR1) and FQGNSA (CDR2) are obtained from the germline V gene. With regard to this clone: Its binding antigen is unknown. No much larger clone exists at a distance of one base, and base qualities are not known.

The collaborating institutions used their own protocols to collect whole blood in K2EDTA tubes. For TCRbeta analysis, collaborator samples were shipped as frozen whole blood, as isolated PBMCs, or as DNA extracted from either sample type. TCRbeta CDR3 regions were amplified from genomic DNA using the immunoSEQ Assay, a bias-controlled multiplex PCR. As for the authors' bioinformatics: The number of nucleated cells in each sample was estimated from the amplification of reference gene primers within the assay. To quantify the absolute abundance of each unique TCRbeta CDR3 rearrangement, sequence reads were collapsed and filtered. Productive Simpson clonality was computed per sample as the square root of Simpson's diversity index over productive rearrangements. Not all clones reach the TCRdb copy of this immuneACCESS table, which keeps in-frame sequences only. Checked studies attribute under half of the gap to unresolved V genes and leave the rest unexplained. V, J and clone size derive from that table, while D and trimming were established from the DNA sequence. The sample has 110,000 to 150,000 clones on record, about four fifths of them singletons. Together, the top ten hold under 9.5% of the sample.

Recombination joined TRBV7-2 with TRBJ1-1; the D gene is possibly TRBD1, with 5 bases matching. The sequence came from a human donor in a cohort sampled during active COVID-19. The sample comprised peripheral blood. The DNA reads TGTGCCAGCAGGCGGGACGGACAGAACACTGAAGCTTTCTTT. Its translation reads: CASRRDGQNTEAFF.